This T cell receptor beta chain was captured in a study of beta chain features in type 1 diabetes. cDNA synthesis used the whole RNA isolate, giving expressed TCRB sequences. Produced via immunoSEQ multiplex PCR; TCRdb's table is partial and in-frame only. The data show approximately 730,000 clones, roughly an eighth seen once. Overall study results and limits: Possible PCR preference for shorter templates applied equally to patients and controls. Moderately but significantly shorter TCRB CDR3s were found in Type 1 diabetes patients in all four CD4+ subsets. Here, the possible influence of HLA type (on TCRB rearrangement) remained unresolved.

Remarks on this clone: What it binds is not known.

Averaging around 110 mL, one heparinised blood draw came from each individual donor. The authors sorted CD4+ naive, central memory, regulatory and stem cell-like memory cells via CD45RO/CCR7/CD25/CD127/CD95/CD27. Germline V gives CDR1 SGHAT, CDR2 FQNNGV. This CDR3 spans 13 amino acids. Trimming at V came to 4 bases and at J to 10 bases, leaving 5 bases not matched to a gene. This chain connects TRBV11-2 to TRBJ2-1, with 9 nucleotides matching TRBD1. The source of this sequence is a man aged 18 to 30 with type 1 diabetes. Sequenced input: naive CD4+ T cells from blood. The CDR3 here is CASSSTGGREQFF. The CDR3 DNA is TGTGCCAGCAGCTCAACAGGGGGCCGAGAGCAGTTCTTC. The variable domain in full, with the rest retrieved from reference TRBV11-2 and TRBJ2-1, is EAGVAQSPRYKIIEKRQSVAFWCNPISGHATLYWYQQILGQGPKLLIQFQNNGVVDDSQLPKDRFSAERLKGVDSTLKIQPAKLEDSAVYLCASSSTGGREQFFGPGTRLTVL.